These T cell receptor beta chains were read from a single sample in a study of blood T cell repertoires in COVID-19. TCRdb keeps only in-frame clones here, not all; method: immunoSEQ multiplex PCR. The sample has 150,000 to 200,000 clones, 60% to 80% seen once. The sequencing input was PBMCs or T cells enriched from blood (not recorded which). The receptors were sampled from a woman aged 45-59 years who had recovered from COVID-19. CDR3s include the opening cysteine and the closing phenylalanine or tryptophan. The D gene is left open where the match is weak. Not all rows give a size; the values are once, few, many and, for expanded clones, a class.

d_call,j_call,clone_size,v_call,cdr3_nt,cdr3_aa
NA,TRBJ2-3,NA,TRBV7-8,TGTGCCAGCAGCCCCCCTTTAGATACGCAGTATTTT,CASSPPLDTQYF
NA,TRBJ1-2,NA,TRBV10-3,TGTGCCATCAGTGAGGCGAGCTATGGCTACACCTTC,CAISEASYGYTF
NA,TRBJ2-5,NA,TRBV18,TGTGCCAGCTCACCCGTAACTGCGCTCTCGGAGACCCAGTACTTC,CASSPVTALSETQYF
TRBD2,TRBJ2-1,NA,TRBV28,TGTGCCAGCTTGGTCGGCGGGAGTGGAGGCAATGAGCAGTTCTTC,CASLVGGSGGNEQFF
NA,TRBJ2-5,NA,TRBV7-2,TGTGCCAGCAGCTTAGGAGGGGACTTCCAAGAGACCCAGTACTTC,CASSLGGDFQETQYF
TRBD2,TRBJ2-1,NA,TRBV29-1,TGCAGCGGGCGGACTAGTTGGGACAATGAGCAGTTCTTC,CSGRTSWDNEQFF
TRBD2,TRBJ2-1,NA,TRBV7-2,TGTGCCAGCAGGGGGGGACTAGCGGGATCCGCATACAATGAGCAGTTCTTC,CASRGGLAGSAYNEQFF
NA,TRBJ2-1,NA,TRBV18,TGTGCCAGCTCACCCCCGGGTAGCGGAGGCTCCTACAATGAGCAGTTCTTC,CASSPPGSGGSYNEQFF
NA,TRBJ1-2,NA,TRBV18,TGTGCCAGCTCGTCAACATTGGGAGACTATGGCTACACCTTC,CASSSTLGDYGYTF
TRBD2,TRBJ2-4,NA,TRBV24-1,TGTGCCACCTCAACTAGCGGGAGGGAAACAACCAAAAACATTCAGTACTTC,CATSTSGRETTKNIQYF
NA,TRBJ2-1,once,TRBV5-4,TGTGCCAGCAGCACACCCACTAACTACAATGAGCAGTTCTTC,CASSTPTNYNEQFF
TRBD2,TRBJ2-1,NA,TRBV30,TGTGCCTGGAGTGTAAGGAAGCAACTAGCGGGAAACAATGAGCAGTTCTTC,CAWSVRKQLAGNNEQFF
NA,TRBJ2-3,NA,TRBV12-3/TRBV12-4,TGTGCCAGCAGTCAGACTAGACGGTATTTT,CASSQTRRYF
TRBD1,TRBJ1-2,few,TRBV27,TGTGCCAGCAGTCTGGACAGGGGGCATGGCTACACCTTC,CASSLDRGHGYTF
NA,TRBJ2-7,NA,TRBV5-6,TGTGCCAGCAGTTCCTACTACGAGCAGTACTTC,CASSSYYEQYF
NA,TRBJ1-5,few,TRBV28,TGTGCCAGCAGGCCCCCGACAGGAGGGAGGGATCAGCCCCAGCATTTT,CASRPPTGGRDQPQHF
TRBD1,TRBJ1-4,once,TRBV10-3,TGTGCCATCAGTGAGTCTCTGACAGGGAAGGATGAAAAACTGTTTTTT,CAISESLTGKDEKLFF
TRBD1,TRBJ2-7,NA,TRBV6-5,TGTGCCAGCAGTTACTCCGGGACAGGCCGCTACGAGCAGTACTTC,CASSYSGTGRYEQYF
NA,TRBJ2-5,NA,TRBV7-9,TGTGCCAGCAAAGGGGTTGGCGAGACCCAGTACTTC,CASKGVGETQYF
TRBD1,TRBJ1-5,NA,TRBV29-1,TGCAGCGTCCAGGACAGGGGGAATCAGCCCCAGCATTTT,CSVQDRGNQPQHF
NA,TRBJ2-7,NA,TRBV28,TGTGCCAGCATCCCCTCCGGGGGTCGAACCTACGAGCAGTACTTC,CASIPSGGRTYEQYF
TRBD2,TRBJ2-7,NA,TRBV9,TGTGCCAGCAGCAACAAACTAGCGGGCCCACCCTACGAGCAGTACTTC,CASSNKLAGPPYEQYF
TRBD1,TRBJ2-7,NA,TRBV29-1,TGCAGCGTTGAGATTATCGGGACAGAGAACTACGAGCAGTACTTC,CSVEIIGTENYEQYF
TRBD1,TRBJ2-7,NA,TRBV29-1,TGCAGCGTGGACAGGGGCACTAAGCAGTACTTC,CSVDRGTKQYF
TRBD2,TRBJ2-1,NA,TRBV5-4,TGTGCCAGCAGCGGGGGACTAGCGGAAAACAATGAGCAGTTCTTC,CASSGGLAENNEQFF
NA,TRBJ1-6,NA,TRBV28,TGTGCCAGCAGATTGCCTAATAGTCATTCACCCCTCCACTTT,CASRLPNSHSPLHF
NA,TRBJ1-1,NA,TRBV19,TGTGCCAGTAGTCACAAACAGGGAGGGGGAACTGAAGCTTTCTTT,CASSHKQGGGTEAFF
TRBD1,TRBJ2-1,NA,TRBV5-5,TGTGCCAGCAGCCTGGGACAGGCCGCCTACAATGAGCAGTTCTTC,CASSLGQAAYNEQFF
TRBD1,TRBJ1-4,NA,TRBV5-1,TGCGCCAGCAGCATGACAGGGAATAATGAAAAACTGTTTTTT,CASSMTGNNEKLFF
NA,TRBJ1-5,once,TRBV6-2/TRBV6-3,TGTGCCAGCAGTCCACGGACAGAACCCAATCAGCCCCAGCATTTT,CASSPRTEPNQPQHF
NA,TRBJ2-5,NA,TRBV7-2,TGTGCCAGCAGCCCCCAGGGGTCCCAAGAGACCCAGTACTTC,CASSPQGSQETQYF
NA,TRBJ2-7,NA,TRBV7-2,TGTGCCAGCAGGAACAGCCTGTACGAGCAGTACTTC,CASRNSLYEQYF
TRBD1,TRBJ2-7,NA,TRBV19,TGTGCCAGTAGGGCAAGCACCGGGACAGGGGGCTTGTACGAGCAGTACTTC,CASRASTGTGGLYEQYF
NA,TRBJ1-1,NA,TRBV30,TGTGCCTGGAGTACATCCGGGGACACTGAAGCTTTCTTT,CAWSTSGDTEAFF
TRBD2,TRBJ2-7,NA,TRBV6-5,TGTGCCAGCGGACTAGCGGGAGAGGGGTTTGAGCAGTACTTC,CASGLAGEGFEQYF
TRBD1,TRBJ1-2,NA,TRBV14,TGTGCCAGCAGCCAAGCGGGCGCCCGGACAGGGGATTATGGCTACACCTTC,CASSQAGARTGDYGYTF
NA,TRBJ1-6,NA,TRBV30,TGTGCCTGGAGTGCCGCCGGGGGTGGCAATTCACCCCTCCACTTT,CAWSAAGGGNSPLHF
TRBD1,TRBJ2-2,once,TRBV18,TGTGCCAGCTCCCCGAGAGGACAGGGTAGCACCGGGGAGCTGTTTTTT,CASSPRGQGSTGELFF
NA,TRBJ2-3,NA,TRBV7-9,TGTGCCAGCAGCTCAGGAGGGGCTGGTGGAGATACGCAGTATTTT,CASSSGGAGGDTQYF
TRBD2,TRBJ2-3,few,TRBV6-5,TGTGCCAGCGGACTAGCGGGCACAGATACGCAGTATTTT,CASGLAGTDTQYF
NA,TRBJ2-7,NA,TRBV24-1,TGTGCCACCAGTGAGCACCAGGCTCCCTACGAGCAGTACTTC,CATSEHQAPYEQYF
TRBD1,TRBJ1-1,NA,TRBV2,TGTGCCAGCAGACGGCCGGGACAGGGCGCTGAAGCTTTCTTT,CASRRPGQGAEAFF
NA,TRBJ1-4,NA,TRBV27,TGTGCCAGCAGACCCGGTAATCATGAAAAACTGTTTTTT,CASRPGNHEKLFF
NA,TRBJ1-2,NA,TRBV7-9,TGTGCCAGCAGCTTAGGGACAGTTACCTATGGCTACACCTTC,CASSLGTVTYGYTF
NA,TRBJ2-2,NA,TRBV2,TGTGCCAGCAGTTCAGACTTAACCGGGGAGCTGTTTTTT,CASSSDLTGELFF
NA,TRBJ2-1,few,TRBV6-4,TGTGCCAGCAAGGTCGAAGCGATCTCCTACAATGAGCAGTTCTTC,CASKVEAISYNEQFF
TRBD1,TRBJ1-6,NA,TRBV4-1,TGCGCCAGCAACAGGGGGCTTTATAATTCACCCCTCCACTTT,CASNRGLYNSPLHF
TRBD2,TRBJ2-3,NA,TRBV29-1,TGCAGCGTTGACTGGGGACTAGCGGGGCTTTACACAGATACGCAGTATTTT,CSVDWGLAGLYTDTQYF
TRBD1,TRBJ2-5,once,TRBV5-1,TGCGCCAGCAGCGGGACCGCCACCGGGACAGGGGATCAAGAGACCCAGTACTTC,CASSGTATGTGDQETQYF
TRBD1,TRBJ1-5,NA,TRBV10-3,TGTGCCATCAGTGAGTCGGAGGGGGCCCCTCAGCCCCAGCATTTT,CAISESEGAPQPQHF
NA,TRBJ1-4,few,TRBV27,TGTGCCAGCAGGACGACAGATGATAATGAAAAACTGTTTTTT,CASRTTDDNEKLFF
NA,TRBJ2-5,NA,TRBV7-9,TGTGCCAGCAGTCAACTGCTAGGGGGCCAAGAGACCCAGTACTTC,CASSQLLGGQETQYF
NA,TRBJ1-1,NA,TRBV7-9,TGTGCCAGCAGCCTAATCCGGGACACTGAAGCTTTCTTT,CASSLIRDTEAFF